The source of this T cell receptor beta chain is a study of T cells in Graves' hyperthyroidism and ophthalmopathy. Authors of the study amplified TCR beta CDR3 regions from RNA transcripts. In the first-round RT-PCR of the TCR CDR3, the HTBI primer set was used. TCRdb reprocessed the multiplex PCR reads via MiXCR and lists one record per CDR3 protein. The profile shows hundreds of thousands of distinct CDR3 sequences, around 16% of them singletons. Concerning this clonotype itself: The target antigen is unknown.

Findings of the study overall: Researchers report that a 13 V-J model separated ophthalmopathy from stable hyperthyroidism.

The specimen was blood. The TCR comes from a woman aged 18-30 years with Graves' hyperthyroidism that later progressed to Graves' ophthalmopathy.

The CDR3 loop reads CASSTMDRVNYGYTF. The DNA of the CDR3 is TGTGCCAGCAGTACTATGGACAGGGTTAACTATGGCTACACCTTC. The chain carries TRBV6-5 and TRBJ1-2, with 8 bases that match TRBD1. The CDR3 covers 15 residues. With 5 bases clipped from V and 1 base from J, the junction kept 6 bases outside the gene matches. Germline-derived CDR1 and CDR2 are MNHEY and SVGAGI.